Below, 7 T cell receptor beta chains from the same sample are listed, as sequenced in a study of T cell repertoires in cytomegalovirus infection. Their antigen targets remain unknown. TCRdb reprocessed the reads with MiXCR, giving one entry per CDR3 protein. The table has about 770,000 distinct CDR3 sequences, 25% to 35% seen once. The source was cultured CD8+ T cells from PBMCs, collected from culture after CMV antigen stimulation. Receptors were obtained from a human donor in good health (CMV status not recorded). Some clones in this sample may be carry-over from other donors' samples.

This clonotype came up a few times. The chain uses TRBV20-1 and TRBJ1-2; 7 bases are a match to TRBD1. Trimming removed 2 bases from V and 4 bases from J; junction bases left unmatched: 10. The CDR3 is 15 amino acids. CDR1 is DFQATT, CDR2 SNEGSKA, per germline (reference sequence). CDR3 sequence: CSARHPGGWGYGYTF. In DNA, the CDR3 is TGCAGTGCTAGACATCCAGGGGGTTGGGGCTATGGCTACACCTTC.

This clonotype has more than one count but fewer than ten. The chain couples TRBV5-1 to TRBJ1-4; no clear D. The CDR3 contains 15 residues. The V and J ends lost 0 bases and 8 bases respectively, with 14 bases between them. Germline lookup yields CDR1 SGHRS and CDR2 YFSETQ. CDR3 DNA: TGCGCCAGCAGCTTGGAGGGAGCTAAAGGAGAAAAACTGTTTTTT. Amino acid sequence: CASSLEGAKGEKLFF. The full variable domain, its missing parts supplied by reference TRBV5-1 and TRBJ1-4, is KAGVTQTPRYLIKTRGQQVTLSCSPISGHRSVSWYQQTPGQGLQFLFEYFSETQRNKGNFPGRFSGRQFSNSRSEMNVSTLELGDSALYLCASSLEGAKGEKLFFGSGTQLSVL.

The CDR3 nucleotides are TGTGCCAGCAGCTTAATGGGACTAGTAGCCGGGGAGCTGTTTTTT. Its translation: CASSLMGLVAGELFF. The chain uses TRBV7-3 and TRBJ2-2; 8 bases are a match to TRBD2. The CDR3 has 15 residues. Losses at the gene ends were 1 base for V and 6 bases for J; bases not matched to a gene: 4. Looked up from germline, CDR1 is SGHTA and CDR2 is FQGTGA.

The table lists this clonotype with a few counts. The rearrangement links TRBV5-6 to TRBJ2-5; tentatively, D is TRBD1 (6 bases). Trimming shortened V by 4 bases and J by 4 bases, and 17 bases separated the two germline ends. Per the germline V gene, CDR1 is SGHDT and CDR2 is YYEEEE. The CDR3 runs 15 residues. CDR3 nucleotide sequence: TGTGCCAGCAGCCCCCCCGGGACAAATCCAGAGACCCAGTACTTC. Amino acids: CASSPPGTNPETQYF.

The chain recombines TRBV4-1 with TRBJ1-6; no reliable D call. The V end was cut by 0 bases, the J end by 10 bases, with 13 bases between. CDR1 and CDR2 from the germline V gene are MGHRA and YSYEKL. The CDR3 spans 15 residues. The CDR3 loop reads CASSQEGAGWSPLHF. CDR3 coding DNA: TGCGCCAGCAGCCAAGAAGGCGCGGGCTGGTCACCCCTCCACTTT.

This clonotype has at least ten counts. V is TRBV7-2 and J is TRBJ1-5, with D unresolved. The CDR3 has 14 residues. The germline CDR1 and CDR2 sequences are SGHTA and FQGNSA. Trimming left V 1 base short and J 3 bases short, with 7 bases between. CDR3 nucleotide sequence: TGTGCCAGCAGCTTAGTTCGGATCAATCAGCCCCAGCATTTT. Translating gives CASSLVRINQPQHF.

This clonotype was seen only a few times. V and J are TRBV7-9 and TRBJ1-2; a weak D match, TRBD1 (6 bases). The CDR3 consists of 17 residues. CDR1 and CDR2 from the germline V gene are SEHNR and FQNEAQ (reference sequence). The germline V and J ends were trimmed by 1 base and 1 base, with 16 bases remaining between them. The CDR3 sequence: CASSLVPTGEVNYGYTF. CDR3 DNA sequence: TGTGCCAGCAGCTTAGTCCCGACAGGCGAAGTTAACTATGGCTACACCTTC.